The 18 T cell receptor beta chains given below trace back to one sample, sequenced in a study of identifying expanded T cells in peripheral blood. The table came from immunoSEQ multiplex PCR; TCRdb's copy has only in-frame clones and leaves some out. The data contain 90,000 or so clones, 85% to 90% of them seen just once; the ten biggest clones take up over 15%. The sequencing sample was made of blood. These receptors originate from a person aged 18-70 years in good health.

V usage is TRBV14 and J usage is TRBJ2-7, with unresolved D. CDR3 length: 14 amino acids. From germline, CDR1 is SGHDN and CDR2 FVKESK. Trimming took 0 bases from V and 3 from J, leaving 9 bases between them. CDR3 region: CASSQDISFYEQYF. CDR3 sequence (DNA): TGTGCCAGCAGCCAAGACATCAGTTTCTACGAGCAGTACTTC.

The J gene is TRBJ2-7, the V gene TRBV13; maybe TRBD1 (6 bases). The germline V gene encodes CDR1 PRHDT and CDR2 FYEKMQ (reference sequence). V was clipped by 5 bases and J by 3 bases, with 20 bases between them. The CDR3 extends over 16 amino acids. The CDR3 reads CASSPNNRVSYYEQYF. In nucleotides, the CDR3 is TGTGCCAGCAGCCCGAACAACAGGGTTTCCTACTACGAGCAGTACTTC.

This sequence joins TRBV2 and TRBJ2-7; unclear D gene. Per the germline V gene, CDR1 is SNHLY and CDR2 is FYNNEI. The CDR3 is made up of 14 amino acids. V lost 6 bases and J lost 0, with 12 bases in between. The CDR3 loop is CASSKDGGSYEQYF. The CDR3 DNA sequence: TGTGCCAGCAGCAAAGACGGTGGCTCCTACGAGCAGTACTTC.

The chain links TRBV18 to TRBJ2-7, with D possibly TRBD1 on 5 matching bases. Germline-derived CDR1 and CDR2 are KGHSH and LQKENI. This CDR3 spans 13 amino acids. The germline V and J ends were trimmed by 6 bases and 6 bases, with 15 bases remaining between them. The CDR3 spells CASSFLRTGEQYF. CDR3 in DNA: TGTGCCAGCTCGTTTCTCCGCACAGGCGAGCAGTACTTC.

This clone was counted a few times. The genes are TRBV2 and TRBJ2-5, with 7 bases aligning to TRBD2. This CDR3 spans 10 amino acids. J gave up 7 bases and V 8 bases, and 1 base lay outside the gene matches. Germline V gene sequence: CDR1 SNHLY, CDR2 FYNNEI. The chain's CDR3 is CASGGGTQYF. The CDR3 DNA reads as TGTGCCAGCGGCGGGGGGACCCAGTACTTC.

This clone appeared a few times. This chain uses TRBV5-6 with TRBJ1-2; a possible D gene is TRBD1 (6 bases). This CDR3 is 15 amino acids long. Germline V gene data show CDR1 as SGHDT and CDR2 as YYEEEE. With 4 bases removed from V and 3 bases from J, the gap between germline ends came to 16 bases. The CDR3 is CASSPGGGIDYGYTF. CDR3 bases: TGTGCCAGCAGCCCCGGAGGGGGGATAGACTATGGCTACACCTTC. Supplemented by reference TRBV5-6 and TRBJ1-2, the full variable domain reads DAGVTQSPTHLIKTRGQQVTLRCSPKSGHDTVSWYQQALGQGPQFIFQYYEEEERQRGNFPDRFSGHQFPNYSSELNVNALLLGDSALYLCASSPGGGIDYGYTFGSGTRLTVV.

This chain links TRBV7-8 with TRBJ2-5; D may be TRBD1 or TRBD2 (7 bases each). This CDR3 has 14 residues. V was trimmed by 4 bases and J by 7 bases, leaving 16 bases between them. The germline gives CDR1 SGHVS, CDR2 FQNEAQ. The CDR3 DNA follows: TGTGCCAGCAGCTCTCAGGGGGGGAGTGGGACCCAGTACTTC. It encodes CASSSQGGSGTQYF.

This clone has just a few counts. The chain links TRBV10-3 to TRBJ1-5; maybe TRBD1 (6 bases). The V and J ends lost 6 bases and 5 bases respectively, with 11 bases between them. The germline CDR1 and CDR2 sequences are ENHRY and SYGVKD. The CDR3 loop spans 13 amino acids. Written as DNA, the CDR3 is TGTGCCATCAGGGGGACAACCGATCAGCCCCAGCATTTT. Translating it yields CAIRGTTDQPQHF.

The chain couples TRBV5-1 to TRBJ2-2; tentative D call: TRBD2 (5 bases). The V gene's germline CDR1 is SGHRS and CDR2 YFSETQ. V lost 6 bases to trimming and J lost 4 bases, with 13 bases between them. There are 14 residues in the CDR3. The CDR3 protein is CASTDGVGTGELFF. CDR3 DNA sequence: TGCGCCAGCACTGACGGGGTGGGCACCGGGGAGCTGTTTTTT.

The CDR3 DNA follows: TGTGCCAGCAGCCCCAGGGTACGTGAAGGAGCTTTCTTT. Its translation: CASSPRVREGAFF. This rearrangement joins TRBV11-2 to TRBJ1-1, with TRBD1 as a possible D gene (5 bases). V lost 5 bases to trimming and J lost 10 bases, with 17 bases between them. There are 13 residues in the CDR3. Germline V gene lookup returns CDR1 SGHAT and CDR2 FQNNGV. Full variable domain (rest looked up from reference TRBV11-2 and TRBJ1-1): EAGVAQSPRYKIIEKRQSVAFWCNPISGHATLYWYQQILGQGPKLLIQFQNNGVVDDSQLPKDRFSAERLKGVDSTLKIQPAKLEDSAVYLCASSPRVREGAFFGQGTRLTVV.

The J gene is TRBJ2-7, the V gene TRBV27, with D possibly TRBD1 on 6 matching bases. The CDR3 contains 15 residues. The V end was cut by 3 bases, the J end by 3 bases, with 15 bases between. Germline V gene data show CDR1 as MNHEY and CDR2 as SMNVEV (reference sequence). The CDR3 DNA is TGTGCCAGCAGTTTCAGAGGGCAGGGGTACTACGAGCAGTACTTC. Its protein product is CASSFRGQGYYEQYF.

The chain uses TRBV6-6 and TRBJ2-2; possibly TRBD1 for D (5 bases). This CDR3 has 13 residues. The germline V gene has CDR1 MNHNY and CDR2 SVGAGI (reference sequence). Trimming removed 6 bases at V and 6 bases at J, with 11 bases between. The CDR3 DNA sequence: TGTGCCAGCAGCTACACAGGCGCCGGGGAGCTGTTTTTT. This codes for CASSYTGAGELFF.

This chain uses TRBV25-1 with TRBJ2-2, with D perhaps matching TRBD1 (6 bases). V gave up 5 bases and J gave up 1 base, with 8 bases separating them. The CDR3 runs 14 residues. Germline V gene data show CDR1 as MGHDK and CDR2 as SYGVNS. CDR3 loop: CASSQTGNTGELFF. CDR3 DNA: TGTGCCAGCAGTCAGACAGGGAACACCGGGGAGCTGTTTTTT.

This clone has only one observation. V is TRBV29-1 and J is TRBJ2-3; maybe TRBD1 (5 bases). V gave up 4 bases and J gave up 6 bases, with 8 bases separating them. CDR1 is SQVTM, CDR2 ANQGSEA, per germline. This CDR3 region has 11 residues. This CDR3 is CSVGGSDTQYF. The CDR3 bases are TGCAGCGTTGGGGGCAGTGATACGCAGTATTTT.

V is TRBV18 and J is TRBJ1-2; D call uncertain. The germline V and J ends were trimmed by 3 bases and 10 bases, with 12 bases remaining between them. Germline V gives CDR1 KGHSH, CDR2 LQKENI. The CDR3 extends over 12 amino acids. CDR3 DNA sequence: TGTGCCAGCTCACCGGGCCCCTTAGACTACACCTTC. Translating it yields CASSPGPLDYTF.

The rearrangement joins TRBV7-2 to TRBJ2-7; 11 bases are a match to TRBD2. The germline V gene has CDR1 SGHTA and CDR2 FQGNSA. Trimming removed 2 bases from V and 3 bases from J; junction bases left unmatched: 6. This CDR3 contains 16 residues. In DNA form, the CDR3 reads TGTGCCAGCAGCTTATCCCCGACTAGCGGGGTCTACGAGCAGTACTTC. Encoded protein: CASSLSPTSGVYEQYF.

The table lists this clone with a few counts. The chain joins TRBV15 to TRBJ2-1; TRBD1 aligns across 8 bases. Germline V gives CDR1 LNHNV, CDR2 YYDKDF (reference sequence). The trim removed 9 bases at V and 2 bases at J, leaving 15 bases unmatched. This CDR3 spans 17 amino acids. The CDR3 nucleotides are TGTGCCACTTGGGGACAGGCGAAACTGGGGGCCTACAATGAGCAGTTCTTC. As protein: CATWGQAKLGAYNEQFF.

V usage is TRBV5-4 and J usage is TRBJ1-1; maybe TRBD1 (6 bases). Trimming removed 0 bases at V and 3 bases at J, with 9 bases between. The CDR3 loop spans 14 amino acids. Germline assignment: CDR1 SGHNT and CDR2 YYREEE (reference sequence). The CDR3 region is CASSLGDTHTEAFF. CDR3 sequence (DNA): TGTGCCAGCAGCTTGGGGGACACCCACACTGAAGCTTTCTTT.